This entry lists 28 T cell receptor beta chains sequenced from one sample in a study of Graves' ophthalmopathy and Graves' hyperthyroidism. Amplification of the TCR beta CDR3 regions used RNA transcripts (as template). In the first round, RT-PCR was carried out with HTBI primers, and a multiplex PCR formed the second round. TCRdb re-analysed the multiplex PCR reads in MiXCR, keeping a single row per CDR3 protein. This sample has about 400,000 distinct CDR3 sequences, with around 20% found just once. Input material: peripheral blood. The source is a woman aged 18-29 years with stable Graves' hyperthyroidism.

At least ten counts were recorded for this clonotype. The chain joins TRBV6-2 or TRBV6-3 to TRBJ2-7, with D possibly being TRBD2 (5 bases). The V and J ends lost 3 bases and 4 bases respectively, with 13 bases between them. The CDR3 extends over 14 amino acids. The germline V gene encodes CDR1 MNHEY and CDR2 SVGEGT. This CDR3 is CASSYEGPSYEQYF. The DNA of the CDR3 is TGTGCCAGCAGTTATGAGGGTCCATCTTACGAGCAGTACTTC.

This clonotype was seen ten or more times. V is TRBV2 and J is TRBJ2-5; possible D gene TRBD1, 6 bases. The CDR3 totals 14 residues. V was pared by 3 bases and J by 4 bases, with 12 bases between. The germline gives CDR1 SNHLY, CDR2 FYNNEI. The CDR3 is CASSEARQVETQYF. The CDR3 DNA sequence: TGTGCCAGCAGTGAGGCCCGACAGGTAGAGACCCAGTACTTC.

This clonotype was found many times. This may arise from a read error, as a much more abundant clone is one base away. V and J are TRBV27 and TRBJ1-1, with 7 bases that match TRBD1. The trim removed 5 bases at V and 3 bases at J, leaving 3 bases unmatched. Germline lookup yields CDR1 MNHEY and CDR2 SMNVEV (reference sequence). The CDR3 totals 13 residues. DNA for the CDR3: TGTGCCAGCAGTCCCCAGGGGGACACTGAAGCTTTCTTT. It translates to CASSPQGDTEAFF.

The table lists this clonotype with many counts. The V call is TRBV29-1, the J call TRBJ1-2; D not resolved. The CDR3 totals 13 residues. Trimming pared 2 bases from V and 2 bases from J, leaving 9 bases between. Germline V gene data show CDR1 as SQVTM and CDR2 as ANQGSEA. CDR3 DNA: TGCAGCGTTGAATCTTTACAGAACTATGGCTACACCTTC. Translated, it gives CSVESLQNYGYTF.

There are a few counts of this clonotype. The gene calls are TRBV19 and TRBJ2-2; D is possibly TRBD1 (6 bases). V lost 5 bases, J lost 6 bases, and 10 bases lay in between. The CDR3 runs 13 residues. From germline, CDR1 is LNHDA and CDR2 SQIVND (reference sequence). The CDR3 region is CASSAQGPGELFF. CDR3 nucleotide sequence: TGTGCCAGTAGTGCACAGGGTCCCGGGGAGCTGTTTTTT.

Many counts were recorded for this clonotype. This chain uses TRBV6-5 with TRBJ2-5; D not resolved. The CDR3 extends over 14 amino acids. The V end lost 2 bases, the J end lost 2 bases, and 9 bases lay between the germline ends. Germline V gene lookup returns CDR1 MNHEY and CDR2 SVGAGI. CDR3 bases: TGTGCCAGCAGTTACGGGCAGTCACAAGAGACCCAGTACTTC. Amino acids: CASSYGQSQETQYF.

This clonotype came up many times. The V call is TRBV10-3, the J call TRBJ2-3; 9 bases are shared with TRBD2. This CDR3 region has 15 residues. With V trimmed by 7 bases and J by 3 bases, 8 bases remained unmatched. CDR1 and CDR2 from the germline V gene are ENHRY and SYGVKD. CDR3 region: CAINRAGGWTDTQYF. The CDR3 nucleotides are TGTGCCATCAATCGAGCGGGAGGTTGGACAGATACGCAGTATTTT.

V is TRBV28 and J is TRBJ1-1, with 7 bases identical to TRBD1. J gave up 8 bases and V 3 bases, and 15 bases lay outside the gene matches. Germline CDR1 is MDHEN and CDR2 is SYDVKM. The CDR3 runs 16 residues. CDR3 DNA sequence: TGTGCCAGCAGTTTGTATCTCCGGGACAGTTCTCAAGAAGCTTTCTTT. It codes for CASSLYLRDSSQEAFF.

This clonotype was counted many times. In DNA form, the CDR3 reads TGCAGTGCTAGGGTCAGCCCCAAAAACATTCAGTACTTC. It codes for CSARVSPKNIQYF. The chain carries TRBV20-1 and TRBJ2-4; no firm D call. Germline CDR1 and CDR2: DFQATT and SNEGSKA (reference sequence). This CDR3 region has 13 residues. Trimming shortened V by 3 bases and J by 2 bases, and 8 bases separated the two germline ends.

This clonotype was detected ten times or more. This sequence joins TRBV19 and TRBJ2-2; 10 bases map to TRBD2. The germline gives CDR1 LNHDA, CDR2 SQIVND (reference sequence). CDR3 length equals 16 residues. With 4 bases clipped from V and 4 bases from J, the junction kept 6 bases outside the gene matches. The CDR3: CASSTSGLATTGELFF. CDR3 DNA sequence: TGTGCCAGTAGTACATCGGGACTAGCGACCACCGGGGAGCTGTTTTTT.

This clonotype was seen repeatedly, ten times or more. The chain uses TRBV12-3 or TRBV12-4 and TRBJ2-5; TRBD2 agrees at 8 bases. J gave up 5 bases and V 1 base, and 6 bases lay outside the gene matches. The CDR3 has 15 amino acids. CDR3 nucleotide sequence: TGTGCCAGCAGTTTAGGGGGGACTAGAGGCGAGACCCAGTACTTC. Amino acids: CASSLGGTRGETQYF.

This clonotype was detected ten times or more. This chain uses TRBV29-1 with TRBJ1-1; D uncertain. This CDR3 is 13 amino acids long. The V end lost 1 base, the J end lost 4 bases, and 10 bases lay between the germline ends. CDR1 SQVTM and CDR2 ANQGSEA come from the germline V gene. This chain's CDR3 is CSVEAGYGTEAFF. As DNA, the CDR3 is TGCAGCGTTGAAGCAGGCTATGGCACTGAAGCTTTCTTT.

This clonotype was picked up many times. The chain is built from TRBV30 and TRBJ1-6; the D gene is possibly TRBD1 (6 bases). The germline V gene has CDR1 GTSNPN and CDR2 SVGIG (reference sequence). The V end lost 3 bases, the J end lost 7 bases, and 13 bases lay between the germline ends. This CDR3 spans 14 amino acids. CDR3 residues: CAWSNGQRNSPLHF. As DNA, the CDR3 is TGTGCCTGGAGCAACGGACAGCGAAATTCACCCCTCCACTTT.

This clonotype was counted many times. The CDR3 sequence is CASSYSGRPGETIYF. CDR3 nucleotide sequence: TGTGCCAGCAGTTACTCCGGTCGTCCGGGAGAGACCATATATTTT. The genes are TRBV6-2 or TRBV6-3 and TRBJ1-3; D ambiguous. Trimming took off 0 bases at V and 10 bases at J, with 16 bases between the two ends. Per the germline V gene, CDR1 is MNHEY and CDR2 is SVGEGT. The CDR3 totals 15 residues.

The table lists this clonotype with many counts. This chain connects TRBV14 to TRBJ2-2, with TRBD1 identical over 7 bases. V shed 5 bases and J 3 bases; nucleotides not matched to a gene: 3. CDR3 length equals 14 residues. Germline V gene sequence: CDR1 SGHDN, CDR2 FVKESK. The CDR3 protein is CASSARGYTGELFF. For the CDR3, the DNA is TGTGCCAGCAGCGCCAGGGGGTACACCGGGGAGCTGTTTTTT.

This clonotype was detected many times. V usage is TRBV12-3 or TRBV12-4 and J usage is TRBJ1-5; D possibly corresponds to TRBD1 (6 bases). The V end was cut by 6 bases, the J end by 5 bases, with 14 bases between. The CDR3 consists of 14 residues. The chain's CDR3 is CASRTGRRDQPQHF. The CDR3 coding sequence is TGTGCCAGCAGGACAGGCAGAAGAGATCAGCCCCAGCATTTT.

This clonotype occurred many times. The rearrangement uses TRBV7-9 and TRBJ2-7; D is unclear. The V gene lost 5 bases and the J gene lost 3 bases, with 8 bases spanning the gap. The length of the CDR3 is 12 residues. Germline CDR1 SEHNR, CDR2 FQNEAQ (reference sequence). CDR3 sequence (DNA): TGTGCCAGCAGCGCAGCTGGCTACGAGCAGTACTTC. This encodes CASSAAGYEQYF.

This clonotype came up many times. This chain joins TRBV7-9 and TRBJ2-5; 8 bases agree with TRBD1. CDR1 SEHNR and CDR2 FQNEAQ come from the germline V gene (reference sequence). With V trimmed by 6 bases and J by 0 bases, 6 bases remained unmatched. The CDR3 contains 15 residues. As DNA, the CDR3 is TGTGCCAGCAGTTTCCGACAGGGGTACCAAGAGACCCAGTACTTC. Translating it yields CASSFRQGYQETQYF.

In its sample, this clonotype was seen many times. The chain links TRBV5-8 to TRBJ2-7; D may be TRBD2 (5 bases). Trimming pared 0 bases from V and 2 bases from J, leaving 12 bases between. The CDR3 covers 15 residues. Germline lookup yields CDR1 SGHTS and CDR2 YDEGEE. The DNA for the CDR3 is TGTGCCAGCAGCTTGGGGCTAGCTAACGCCTACGAGCAGTACTTC. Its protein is CASSLGLANAYEQYF.

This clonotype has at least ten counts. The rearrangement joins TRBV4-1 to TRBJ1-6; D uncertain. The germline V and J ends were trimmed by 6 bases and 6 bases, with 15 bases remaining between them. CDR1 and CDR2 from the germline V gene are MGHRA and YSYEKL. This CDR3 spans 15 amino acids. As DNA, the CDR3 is TGCGCCAGCAGAGAAAGGACGGTAGCTAATTCACCCCTCCACTTT. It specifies CASRERTVANSPLHF.

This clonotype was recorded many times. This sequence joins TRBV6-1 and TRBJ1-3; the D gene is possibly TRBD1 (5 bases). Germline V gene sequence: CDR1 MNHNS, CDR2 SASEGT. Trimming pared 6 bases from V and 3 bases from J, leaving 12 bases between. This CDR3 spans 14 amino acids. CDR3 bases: TGTGCCAGCAGCCCCTTCGGGGGTGGAAACACCATATATTTT. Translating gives CASSPFGGGNTIYF.

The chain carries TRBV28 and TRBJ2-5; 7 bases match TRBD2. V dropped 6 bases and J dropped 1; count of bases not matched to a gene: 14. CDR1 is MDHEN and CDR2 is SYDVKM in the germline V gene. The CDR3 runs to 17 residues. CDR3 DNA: TGTGCCAGCAGCTTACGTTTCGGGGGGAGTCTCCAAGAGACCCAGTACTTC. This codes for CASSLRFGGSLQETQYF.

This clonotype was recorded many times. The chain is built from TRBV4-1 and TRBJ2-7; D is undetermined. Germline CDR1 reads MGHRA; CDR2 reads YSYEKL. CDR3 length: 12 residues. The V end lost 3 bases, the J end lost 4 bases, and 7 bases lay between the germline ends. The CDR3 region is CASSHQGYEQYF. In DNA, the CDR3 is TGCGCCAGCAGCCATCAAGGTTACGAGCAGTACTTC.

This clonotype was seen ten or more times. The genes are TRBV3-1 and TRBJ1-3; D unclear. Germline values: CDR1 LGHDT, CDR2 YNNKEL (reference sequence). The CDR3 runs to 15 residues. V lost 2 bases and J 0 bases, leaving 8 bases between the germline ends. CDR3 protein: CASSQRAASGNTIYF. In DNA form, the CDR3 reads TGTGCCAGCAGCCAAAGGGCGGCCTCTGGAAACACCATATATTTT.

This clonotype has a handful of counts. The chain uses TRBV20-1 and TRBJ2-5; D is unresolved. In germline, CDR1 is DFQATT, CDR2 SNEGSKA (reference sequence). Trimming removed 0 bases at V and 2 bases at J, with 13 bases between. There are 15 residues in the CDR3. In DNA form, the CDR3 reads TGCAGTGCTAGAGACCCCCGGGCTAGTCAAGAGACCCAGTACTTC. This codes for CSARDPRASQETQYF.

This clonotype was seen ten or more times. Here the CDR3 reads CASRRRPMNTEAFF. CDR3 sequence (DNA): TGTGCCAGCAGACGACGGCCTATGAACACTGAAGCTTTCTTT. The gene calls are TRBV7-2 and TRBJ1-1; no definite D call. Germline V lookup: CDR1 SGHTA, CDR2 FQGNSA. Trimming pared 6 bases from V and 0 bases from J, leaving 11 bases between. CDR3 length: 14 amino acids.

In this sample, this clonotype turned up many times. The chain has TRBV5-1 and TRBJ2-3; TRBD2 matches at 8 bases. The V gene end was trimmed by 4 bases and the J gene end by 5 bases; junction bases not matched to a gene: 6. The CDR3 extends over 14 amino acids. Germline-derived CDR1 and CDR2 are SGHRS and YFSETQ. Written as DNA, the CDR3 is TGCGCCAGCAGCCCTTTAGCGGGACGAGATACGCAGTATTTT. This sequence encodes CASSPLAGRDTQYF.

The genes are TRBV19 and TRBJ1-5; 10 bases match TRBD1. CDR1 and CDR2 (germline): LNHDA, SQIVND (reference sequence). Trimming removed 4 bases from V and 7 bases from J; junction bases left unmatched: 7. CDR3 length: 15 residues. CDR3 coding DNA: TGTGCCAGTAGTACGGGACAGGGGAGCAGCCAGCCCCAGCATTTT. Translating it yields CASSTGQGSSQPQHF.